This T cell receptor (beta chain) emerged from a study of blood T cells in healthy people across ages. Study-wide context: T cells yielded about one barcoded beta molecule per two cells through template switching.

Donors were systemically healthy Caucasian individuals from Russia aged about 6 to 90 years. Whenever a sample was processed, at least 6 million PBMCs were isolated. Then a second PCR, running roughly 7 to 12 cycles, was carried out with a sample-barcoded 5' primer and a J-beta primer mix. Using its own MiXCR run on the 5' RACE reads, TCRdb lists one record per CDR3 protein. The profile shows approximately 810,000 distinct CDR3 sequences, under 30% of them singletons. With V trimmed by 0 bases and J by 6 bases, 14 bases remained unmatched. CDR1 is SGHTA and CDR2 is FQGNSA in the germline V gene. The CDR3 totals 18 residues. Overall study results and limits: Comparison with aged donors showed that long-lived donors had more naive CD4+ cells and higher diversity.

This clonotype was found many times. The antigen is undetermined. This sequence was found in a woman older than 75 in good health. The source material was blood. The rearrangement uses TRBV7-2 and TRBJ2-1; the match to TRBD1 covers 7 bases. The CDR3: CASSLAAGDRVVSNEQFF. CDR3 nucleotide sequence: TGTGCCAGCAGCTTAGCTGCGGGTGACAGGGTGGTAAGCAATGAGCAGTTCTTC.